This T cell receptor beta chain derives from a study of Ad26.COV2.S vaccination and SARS-CoV-2 variants. The treatment is: some 19 received Ad26.COV2.S at low or high dose, single or two shots; a few received placebo; per-sample allocation not given. Samples analyzed were those drawn on day 63 after the first vaccine or placebo injection. Clones were read by immunoSEQ multiplex PCR, and TCRdb kept only the in-frame ones, dropping some. The repertoire holds around 370,000 clones, with about 85% as singletons. This clone has only a few counts. Germline CDR1 is MDHEN and CDR2 is SYDVKM. V lost 4 bases and J lost 13, with 20 bases in between. The CDR3 extends over 15 amino acids.

The genes are TRBV28 and TRBJ1-6; D remains unclear. This TCR was recovered from a person aged 18-60 years who received the Ad26.COV2.S COVID-19 vaccine or a placebo. Material: peripheral blood, obtained in a trial of Ad26.COV2.S vaccine versus placebo. The CDR3 region has the DNA TGTGCCAGCAGTTCCCCCGGGCGGGGAATCAGCCCCCTCCACTTT. Encoded protein: CASSSPGRGISPLHF.